The clone carrying this T cell receptor beta chain was recorded a few times. Its antigen is not known. The sample comes from a study of CD8 T cell repertoires and HIV-1 epitope variants. Generated by immunoSEQ multiplex PCR, the TCRdb table keeps only in-frame clones and is missing some. The sample contains about 6,300 clones, just over 65% of which appear only once. V trimming: 8 bases; J trimming: 5 bases; junction bases outside the gene matches: 3. CDR1 is SGHVT, CDR2 SQSDAQ, per germline. CDR3 length equals 11 residues. The sequencing sample was made of cultured CD8+ T cells derived from PBMCs. The V and J genes are TRBV7-4 and TRBJ2-7; 7 bases align to TRBD1. This TCR derives from a male donor with HIV. The CDR3: CASATGDEQYF. The CDR3 region has the DNA TGTGCCAGCGCAACAGGGGACGAGCAGTACTTC.